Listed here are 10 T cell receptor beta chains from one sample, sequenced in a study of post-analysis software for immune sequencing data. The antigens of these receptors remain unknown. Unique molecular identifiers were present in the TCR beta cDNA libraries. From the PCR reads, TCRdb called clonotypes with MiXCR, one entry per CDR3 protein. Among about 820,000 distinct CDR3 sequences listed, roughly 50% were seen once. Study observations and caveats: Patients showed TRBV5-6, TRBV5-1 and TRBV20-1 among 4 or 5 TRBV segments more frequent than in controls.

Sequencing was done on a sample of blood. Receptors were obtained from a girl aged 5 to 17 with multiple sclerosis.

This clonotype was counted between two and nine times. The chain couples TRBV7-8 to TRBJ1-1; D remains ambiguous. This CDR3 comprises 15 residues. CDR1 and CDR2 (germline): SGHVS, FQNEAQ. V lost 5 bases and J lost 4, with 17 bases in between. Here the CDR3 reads CASSPREGRVTEAFF. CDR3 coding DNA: TGTGCCAGCAGCCCCCGTGAAGGGAGGGTCACTGAAGCTTTCTTT.

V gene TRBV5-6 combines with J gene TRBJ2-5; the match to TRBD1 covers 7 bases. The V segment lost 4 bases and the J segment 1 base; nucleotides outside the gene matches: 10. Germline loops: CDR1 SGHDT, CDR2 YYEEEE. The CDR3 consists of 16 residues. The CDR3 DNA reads TGTGCCAGCAGCAACGTCCGGGACAGATTCCAAGAGACCCAGTACTTC. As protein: CASSNVRDRFQETQYF.

For the CDR3, the DNA is TGCAGCGTTGTGTCCACGAGCTCCTACGAGCAGTACTTC. Translation gives CSVVSTSSYEQYF. V is TRBV29-1 and J is TRBJ2-7; D remains unclear. V lost 4 bases and J 0 bases, leaving 10 bases between the germline ends. Germline V gives CDR1 SQVTM, CDR2 ANQGSEA. The CDR3 is made up of 13 amino acids.

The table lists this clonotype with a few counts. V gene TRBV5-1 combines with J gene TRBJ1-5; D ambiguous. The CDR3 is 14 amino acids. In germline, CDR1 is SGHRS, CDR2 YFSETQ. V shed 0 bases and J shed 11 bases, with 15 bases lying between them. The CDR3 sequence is CASSLDGFQSAQHF. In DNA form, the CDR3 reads TGCGCCAGCAGCTTGGACGGATTCCAATCTGCCCAGCATTTT.

The CDR3 protein is CASTRPGLAGYNEQFF. The CDR3 nucleotides are TGTGCCAGCACCCGACCGGGACTAGCGGGCTACAATGAGCAGTTCTTC. The chain couples TRBV6-6 to TRBJ2-1; 12 bases align to TRBD2. The V and J ends lost 7 bases and 3 bases, in that order; junction bases with no gene match: 7. This CDR3 contains 16 residues. Germline lookup yields CDR1 MNHNY and CDR2 SVGAGI (reference sequence).

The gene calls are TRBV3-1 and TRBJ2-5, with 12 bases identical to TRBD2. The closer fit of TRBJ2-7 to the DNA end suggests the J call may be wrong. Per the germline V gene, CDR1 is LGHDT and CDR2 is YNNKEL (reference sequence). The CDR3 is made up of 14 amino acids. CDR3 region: CASRTSGRTGEQYF. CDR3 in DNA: TGTGCCAGCAGGACTAGCGGGAGAACGGGCGAGCAGTACTTC.

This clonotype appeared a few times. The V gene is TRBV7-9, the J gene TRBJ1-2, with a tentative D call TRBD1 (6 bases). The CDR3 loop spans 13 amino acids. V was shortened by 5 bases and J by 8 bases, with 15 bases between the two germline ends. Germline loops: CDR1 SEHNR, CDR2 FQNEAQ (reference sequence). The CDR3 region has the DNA TGTGCCAGCAGCGTTCTCAACGGACAGGGCTACACCTTC. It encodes CASSVLNGQGYTF.

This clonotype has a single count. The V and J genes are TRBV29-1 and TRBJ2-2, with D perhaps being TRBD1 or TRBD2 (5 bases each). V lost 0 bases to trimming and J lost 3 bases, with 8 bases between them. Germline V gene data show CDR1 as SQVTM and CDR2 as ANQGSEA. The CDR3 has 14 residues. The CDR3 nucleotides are TGCAGCGTTGAAGACAGGGACGACACCGGGGAGCTGTTTTTT. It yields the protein CSVEDRDDTGELFF.

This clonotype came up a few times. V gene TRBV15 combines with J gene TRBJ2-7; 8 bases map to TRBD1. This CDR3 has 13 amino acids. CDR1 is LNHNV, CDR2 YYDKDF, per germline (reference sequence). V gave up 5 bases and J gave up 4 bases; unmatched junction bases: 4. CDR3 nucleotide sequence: TGTGCCACCAGCGACCGGGACAGGTACGAGCAGTACTTC. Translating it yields CATSDRDRYEQYF.

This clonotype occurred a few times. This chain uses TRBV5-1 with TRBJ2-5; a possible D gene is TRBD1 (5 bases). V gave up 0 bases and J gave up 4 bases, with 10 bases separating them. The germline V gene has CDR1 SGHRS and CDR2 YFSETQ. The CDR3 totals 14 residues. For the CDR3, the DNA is TGCGCCAGCAGCTTGGGACAGCTTAGAGAGACCCAGTACTTC. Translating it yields CASSLGQLRETQYF.